This TCR beta chain was retrieved from a study of Graves' ophthalmopathy and Graves' hyperthyroidism. Clinical symptoms, serum thyroxine, TRAb, thyroid ultrasound and orbital computed tomography were relied on for diagnosis. Amplification from RNA transcripts yielded the TCR beta CDR3 regions. First-round RT-PCR used HTBI primers; second-round multiplex PCR followed. TCRdb reanalysed the multiplex PCR reads using MiXCR and keeps one entry per CDR3 protein. The sample includes about 740,000 distinct CDR3 sequences, 35% to 50% of them seen just once. There are many counts of this clonotype. The V gene lost 0 bases and the J gene lost 0 bases, with 9 bases spanning the gap. The CDR3 has 15 amino acids. Germline V gene sequence: CDR1 SGHRS, CDR2 YFSETQ.

This receptor was identified in an adult man with Graves' ophthalmopathy. Sequencing was carried out using peripheral blood. The chain couples TRBV5-1 to TRBJ1-1, with D unclear. The CDR3 loop is CASSLAGNLNTEAFF. The CDR3 DNA reads TGCGCCAGCAGCTTGGCTGGCAACCTGAACACTGAAGCTTTCTTT.